This T cell receptor beta chain was obtained from a study of PD-L1 blockade in urothelial cancer. The assay was immunoSEQ multiplex PCR, and TCRdb's table has in-frame clones only and misses some. The sample has about 55,000 clones, around three quarters seen once; the top ten hold less than 4.5%. Germline values: CDR1 SGHNT, CDR2 YYREEE (reference sequence). The CDR3 extends over 16 amino acids. Trimming stripped 2 bases from V and 5 bases from J, with 19 bases between. The J gene is TRBJ1-1, the V gene TRBV5-4; D possibly corresponds to TRBD1 (5 bases). The specimen comprised PBMCs, sampled around atezolizumab (anti-PD-L1) treatment. This TCR was sampled from a man between 70 and 80 years old with urothelial cancer. This CDR3 is CASSFSGLMMRTEAFF. DNA for the CDR3: TGTGCCAGCAGCTTTTCAGGGTTGATGATGAGGACTGAAGCTTTCTTT.